A single sample gave rise to the 25 T cell receptor beta chains below, sequenced in a study of blood T cell repertoires in COVID-19. Measured with immunoSEQ multiplex PCR; TCRdb has only the in-frame clones, and not every one. The sample includes around 460,000 clones, 85% to 90% of them seen just once. Sequenced material: peripheral blood. The source is a man aged 18 to 30 with COVID-19, enrolled during active disease.

This chain uses TRBV24-1 with TRBJ2-7; D is unresolved. This CDR3 has 13 amino acids. With 2 bases removed from V and 2 bases from J, the gap between germline ends came to 6 bases. From germline, CDR1 is KGHDR and CDR2 SFDVKD. The CDR3, as DNA: TGTGCCACCAGTGATTCTGTAACCTACGAGCAGTACTTC. The encoded protein is CATSDSVTYEQYF.

The rearrangement uses TRBV9 and TRBJ2-1; 11 bases are shared with TRBD2. The CDR3 runs to 17 residues. J lost 6 bases, V lost 0 bases, and 8 bases had no gene match. Germline loops: CDR1 SGDLS, CDR2 YYNGEE. The CDR3 spells CASSVETRTSGRNEQFF. Here the CDR3 DNA reads TGTGCCAGCAGCGTAGAGACAAGGACTAGCGGGCGCAATGAGCAGTTCTTC.

This clone came up once. CDR3 sequence reads: CASVSHEARGSGELFF. Written as DNA, the CDR3 is TGTGCCAGCGTTTCCCATGAGGCCCGGGGGTCCGGGGAGCTGTTTTTT. The V and J genes are TRBV2 and TRBJ2-2; weak D call: TRBD2 (6 bases). Looked up from germline, CDR1 is SNHLY and CDR2 is FYNNEI. The CDR3 covers 16 residues. The ends were cut back, 8 bases at V and 6 bases at J, with 22 bases in the middle. Based on the CDR3 plus reference TRBV2 and TRBJ2-2, the full variable domain is EPEVTQTPSHQVTQMGQEVILRCVPISNHLYFYWYRQILGQKVEFLVSFYNNEISEKSEIFDDQFSVERPDGSNFTLKIRSTKLEDSAMYFCASVSHEARGSGELFFGEGSRLTVL.

The chain links TRBV27 to TRBJ2-6; tentative D call: TRBD2 (5 bases). V lost 6 bases to trimming and J lost 1 base, with 10 bases between them. The CDR3 has 15 residues. Looked up from germline, CDR1 is MNHEY and CDR2 is SMNVEV (reference sequence). CDR3 sequence: CASRGLSSGANVLTF. As DNA, the CDR3 is TGTGCCAGCAGAGGACTTTCATCTGGGGCCAACGTCCTGACTTTC.

V gene TRBV6-1 combines with J gene TRBJ1-2; 8 nucleotides match TRBD1. The germline V gene encodes CDR1 MNHNS and CDR2 SASEGT. The CDR3 extends over 16 amino acids. V was pared by 0 bases and J by 4 bases, with 7 bases of the junction left unmatched. Written as DNA, the CDR3 is TGTGCCAGCAGTGAAGCGACGACAGGGGACTTCTATGGCTACACCTTC. Its translation: CASSEATTGDFYGYTF.

This clone was recorded once. V and J are TRBV6-5 and TRBJ2-7; D is ambiguous. Germline V gives CDR1 MNHEY, CDR2 SVGAGI. V shed 0 bases and J shed 3 bases, with 15 bases lying between them. The CDR3 is 16 residues long. Here the CDR3 reads CASSYSIGRIYYEQYF. The CDR3 coding sequence is TGTGCCAGCAGTTACTCGATTGGGCGCATATACTACGAGCAGTACTTC.

V gene TRBV2 combines with J gene TRBJ2-7, with a weak D call TRBD1 (6 bases). Germline lookup yields CDR1 SNHLY and CDR2 FYNNEI. This CDR3 spans 15 amino acids. The V and J ends lost 6 bases and 4 bases respectively, with 19 bases between them. This CDR3 is CASRGWQGLWYEQYF. CDR3 bases: TGTGCCAGCAGGGGTTGGCAGGGGTTATGGTACGAGCAGTACTTC.

The chain couples TRBV19 to TRBJ2-1; TRBD2 agrees at 8 bases. Germline CDR1 and CDR2: LNHDA and SQIVND (reference sequence). This CDR3 region has 16 residues. V was pared by 5 bases and J by 3 bases, with 9 bases of the junction left unmatched. In DNA, the CDR3 is TGTGCCAGTAGTCCCAGAAGCGGGAGCGGCTACAATGAGCAGTTCTTC. It encodes CASSPRSGSGYNEQFF.

The table lists this clone with a few counts. The CDR3 sequence is CASRITGTSNEQFF. As DNA, the CDR3 is TGTGCCAGCAGAATAACCGGGACTAGCAATGAGCAGTTCTTC. This chain joins TRBV7-3 and TRBJ2-1; 8 bases align to TRBD2. Germline-derived CDR1 and CDR2 are SGHTA and FQGTGA. J lost 6 bases, V lost 6 bases, and 7 bases had no gene match. The CDR3 totals 14 residues. The variable domain in full, completed from reference TRBV7-3 and TRBJ2-1, reads GAGVSQTPSNKVTEKGKYVELRCDPISGHTALYWYRQSLGQGPEFLIYFQGTGAADDSGLPNDRFFAVRPEGSVSTLKIQRTERGDSAVYLCASRITGTSNEQFFGPGTRLTVL.

The chain couples TRBV24-1 to TRBJ2-3; 8 bases agree with TRBD1. J lost 4 bases, V lost 12 bases, and 8 bases had no gene match. The germline gives CDR1 KGHDR, CDR2 SFDVKD. The CDR3 is made up of 13 amino acids. CDR3 sequence: CASQSTGADTQYF. The CDR3, as DNA: TGTGCCTCTCAGTCGACAGGGGCAGATACGCAGTATTTT.

This clone was recorded a few times. V gene TRBV30 combines with J gene TRBJ2-7, with 10 positions matching TRBD1. The CDR3 has 14 amino acids. After removal of 1 base from V and 5 bases from J, the junction contained 5 bases not matched to a gene. The germline CDR1 and CDR2 sequences are GTSNPN and SVGIG (reference sequence). The CDR3 loop reads CAWSAGTGDNEQYF. The DNA for the CDR3 is TGTGCCTGGAGTGCTGGGACAGGGGACAACGAGCAGTACTTC.

The gene calls are TRBV19 and TRBJ1-4; D may be TRBD1 (5 bases). The germline CDR1 and CDR2 sequences are LNHDA and SQIVND (reference sequence). The germline V and J ends were trimmed by 3 bases and 8 bases, with 10 bases remaining between them. The CDR3 extends over 13 amino acids. CDR3 amino acids: CASSMGPGEKLFF. The CDR3 DNA sequence: TGTGCCAGTAGTATGGGGCCAGGGGAAAAACTGTTTTTT.

The CDR3 loop is CASTWQGPGETQYF. CDR3 coding DNA: TGTGCCAGCACCTGGCAGGGGCCGGGAGAGACCCAGTACTTC. The chain uses TRBV2 and TRBJ2-5; tentative D call: TRBD1 (6 bases). The CDR3 covers 14 residues. Germline V gene data show CDR1 as SNHLY and CDR2 as FYNNEI. The V gene lost 7 bases and the J gene lost 4 bases, with 16 bases spanning the gap.

The chain employs TRBV7-9 and TRBJ2-3; 9 bases line up with TRBD2. Losses at the gene ends were 0 bases for V and 5 bases for J; bases not matched to a gene: 3. CDR3 size: 15 residues. CDR1 is SEHNR and CDR2 is FQNEAQ in the germline V gene (reference sequence). CDR3 amino acids: CASSLASGRVDTQYF. The CDR3 DNA is TGTGCCAGCAGCTTAGCTAGCGGGAGAGTAGATACGCAGTATTTT.

The chain uses TRBV19 and TRBJ1-1, with 7 bases aligning to TRBD1. Germline CDR1 LNHDA, CDR2 SQIVND (reference sequence). The CDR3 length is 15 residues. J gave up 0 bases and V 3 bases, and 4 bases lay outside the gene matches. The CDR3 protein is CASSIEGQLNTEAFF. CDR3 DNA sequence: TGTGCCAGTAGTATCGAGGGACAGTTGAACACTGAAGCTTTCTTT.

The chain joins TRBV2 to TRBJ1-5, with 7 bases identical to TRBD1. After removal of 6 bases from V and 7 bases from J, the junction contained 12 bases not matched to a gene. Germline V lookup: CDR1 SNHLY, CDR2 FYNNEI. CDR3 length equals 15 residues. The CDR3 DNA follows: TGTGCCAGCAGCGGCCGGGGACAGAATAACCAGCCCCAGCATTTT. Amino acids: CASSGRGQNNQPQHF.

V usage is TRBV10-3 and J usage is TRBJ2-5; 8 nucleotides line up with TRBD2. J lost 5 bases, V lost 5 bases, and 10 bases had no gene match. Germline values: CDR1 ENHRY, CDR2 SYGVKD. The CDR3 covers 15 residues. The CDR3, as DNA: TGTGCCATCAGTTTGGGACTAGAGAAAGGGGAGACCCAGTACTTC. Residues: CAISLGLEKGETQYF.

This chain connects TRBV24-1 to TRBJ2-3; TRBD1 matches 7 bases. This CDR3 spans 15 amino acids. The V gene end was trimmed by 8 bases and the J gene end by 10 bases; junction bases not matched to a gene: 17. Germline values: CDR1 KGHDR, CDR2 SFDVKD. The CDR3 DNA sequence: TGTGCCACCAAGAGTGATGGGACAGCGTCCCAGGCGCAGTATTTT. It yields the protein CATKSDGTASQAQYF.

The chain links TRBV5-1 to TRBJ2-3; the match to TRBD1 covers 7 bases. Germline CDR1 is SGHRS and CDR2 is YFSETQ. V dropped 4 bases and J dropped 5; count of bases not matched to a gene: 7. CDR3 length: 14 amino acids. CDR3 nucleotides: TGCGCCAGCAGCCTCCAGGGGGTCGAAGATACGCAGTATTTT. Amino acids: CASSLQGVEDTQYF.

The chain recombines TRBV5-1 with TRBJ2-3; the match to TRBD2 covers 9 bases. V dropped 3 bases and J dropped 0; count of bases not matched to a gene: 5. The CDR3 consists of 16 residues. CDR1 and CDR2 (germline): SGHRS, YFSETQ. CDR3 bases: TGCGCCAGCAGCTCGGGGACTAGCAGGAGCACAGATACGCAGTATTTT. This codes for CASSSGTSRSTDTQYF. The full variable domain, completed using reference TRBV5-1 and TRBJ2-3, is KAGVTQTPRYLIKTRGQQVTLSCSPISGHRSVSWYQQTPGQGLQFLFEYFSETQRNKGNFPGRFSGRQFSNSRSEMNVSTLELGDSALYLCASSSGTSRSTDTQYFGPGTRLTVL.

This chain links TRBV12-3 or TRBV12-4 with TRBJ2-1, with TRBD1 identical over 8 bases. The J segment lost 11 bases and the V segment lost 5 bases, leaving 5 bases of the junction unmatched. The CDR3 runs to 12 residues. In DNA form, the CDR3 reads TGTGCCAGCAGTCATGGACAGGGCAAGCAGTTCTTC. This translates into CASSHGQGKQFF.

The rearrangement joins TRBV7-9 to TRBJ2-3; D not resolved. The germline V and J ends were trimmed by 6 bases and 2 bases, with 3 bases remaining between them. Germline CDR1 SEHNR, CDR2 FQNEAQ (reference sequence). The CDR3 runs to 11 residues. CDR3 protein: CASSYTDTQYF. The CDR3 coding sequence is TGTGCCAGCAGTTACACAGATACGCAGTATTTT.

The CDR3 DNA sequence: TGTGCTAGTGGTTTGGTACTTGGACAGAGCAATCAGCCCCAGCATTTT. Protein product: CASGLVLGQSNQPQHF. The chain carries TRBV12-5 and TRBJ1-5; D might be TRBD1 (6 bases). Per the germline V gene, CDR1 is LGHNT and CDR2 is FRNRAP. V lost 0 bases to trimming and J lost 1 base, with 10 bases between them. This CDR3 is 16 amino acids long. Variable domain in full (rest from reference TRBV12-5 and TRBJ1-5): DARVTQTPRHKVTEMGQEVTMRCQPILGHNTVFWYRQTMMQGLELLAYFRNRAPLDDSGMPKDRFSAEMPDATLATLKIQPSEPRDSAVYFCASGLVLGQSNQPQHFGDGTRLSIL.

The CDR3 DNA reads TGTGCCAGCAGTTTACTGGCACAGCCCCAGCATTTT. The encoded protein is CASSLLAQPQHF. The genes are TRBV12-3 or TRBV12-4 and TRBJ1-5; no clear D. This CDR3 is built from 12 residues. V lost 2 bases and J lost 7, with 6 bases in between.

V and J are TRBV2 and TRBJ2-5; tentatively, D is TRBD2 (5 bases). The V gene lost 8 bases and the J gene lost 5 bases, with 9 bases spanning the gap. The CDR3 totals 11 residues. From germline, CDR1 is SNHLY and CDR2 FYNNEI. DNA of the CDR3: TGTGCCAGCTCGAGGGAGGAGACCCAGTACTTC. This codes for CASSREETQYF.